This record concerns one T cell receptor beta chain sequence. The PCR used 60 Vbeta and 13 Jbeta primers. Assay used: immunoSEQ multiplex PCR; TCRdb lists only in-frame clones, some missing. Of 60,000 to 70,000 clones listed, around three quarters were seen once; the top ten hold approximately 8%. The record originates from a study of cytomegalovirus exposure and HLA in healthy donors. Germline V gene sequence: CDR1 SGHVS, CDR2 FQNEAQ. The V segment lost 5 bases and the J segment 2 bases; nucleotides outside the gene matches: 14. There are 17 residues in the CDR3. The chain uses TRBV7-8 and TRBJ1-2; 7 bases align to TRBD1. This TCR derives from a man aged 55 to 70 in good health and CMV-seropositive. The sequencing input was PBMCs. This CDR3 is CASSPRQGQRTNYGYTF. The CDR3 nucleotides read TGTGCCAGCAGCCCCAGACAGGGCCAACGGACCAACTATGGCTACACCTTC.